This T cell receptor beta chain was profiled in a study of cytomegalovirus exposure and HLA in healthy donors (dated by TCRdb to about 2017). About the full investigation: According to a later analysis, the 120 or so validation repertoires were produced on the same platform as the 700 or so repertoires of the first cohort. In addition to the first cohort of hundreds of subjects, a separate validation cohort of around 110 different subjects was used. The study aimed to test whether cataloging public T cell receptors could reveal signatures of past pathogen exposure. High-throughput TCR immunosequencing, statistical association of individual TCRs with disease status, and machine learning were combined to predict cytomegalovirus infection status. Study-level results and caveats: All 130 or so repertoires were used to score co-occurrence in the validation cohort in a later analysis, because that analysis had no HLA typing for the cohort. The authors suggested that the approach could potentially be extended to other disease states and immunological phenotypes. The classifier was reported to diagnose cytomegalovirus status with high specificity and sensitivity in both the original and validation cohorts. While some public TCRs were present in many individuals, most TCR sequences turned up only very rarely across donors. Three of the identified cytomegalovirus-associated TCR beta chains were confirmed in vitro to be specific for cytomegalovirus antigens. Subsequent analysis determined that TCRs grouped into clusters in the first cohort also showed a tendency toward co-occurrence across the roughly 130 validation repertoires, and approximately 94% of cluster scores exceeded 0. The study gave a list of about 150 TCR beta chains associated with cytomegalovirus.

The library was made by the immunoSEQ multiplex PCR assay. On the authors' methods: A statistical classification framework was built for diagnosing cytomegalovirus status from the catalog of TCR beta chain sequences. Entries here come from immuneACCESS through TCRdb and include only in-frame sequences with V and J called. Some clones fail to appear in such tables; in the studies checked, an unresolved V gene covers under half of the shortfall, and the cause of the remainder is unknown. D and trimming come from the DNA, and the V and J calls and clone size come from that table. Across this sample there are 90,000 to 150,000 clones, with over 65% seen only once. The ten largest clones capture around 1.9% of the sample. The donors were included in the validation cohort of some 120 subjects, a group kept apart from the approximately 670-subject first cohort. With regard to this clone: It has no known antigen specificity. Base qualities are not at hand, and no much larger clone is one base apart.

The CDR3 runs 17 amino acids, cysteine and phenylalanine included. Kept here is only the CDR3 DNA, which spans 51 bases and is read in frame from base 1. Reading the germline V gene gives CDR1 WSHSY and CDR2 SAAADI. Trimming takes 2 bases off V and 2 bases off J; junction bases not matched to a gene: 10. The TCR was taken from a woman aged 25 to 45 in good health and CMV-seronegative. What was sequenced was PBMCs. This chain is built from TRBV10-2 and TRBJ2-7; TRBD1 fits 9 bases in the junction. CDR3 reads: CASSEITGGRGAYEQYF. At the DNA level, the sequence is TGCGCCAGCAGTGAGATAACAGGGGGCCGGGGGGCCTACGAGCAGTACTTC.